Listed below are T cell receptor beta chains from one sample, sequenced in a study of shared clonotypes between healthy human individuals. Clones were sequenced by immunoSEQ multiplex PCR, and TCRdb holds only the in-frame ones, with some missing. Among about 2.1 million clones listed, just under 95% were seen once. Sequencing was carried out using naive CD8+ T cells from PBMCs. These TCRs come from a man younger than 35 in good health. Some clones in this sample may be carry-over from other donors' samples. Both conserved end residues are part of each CDR3. The D gene is left open where the match is weak. Rows give clone size only sometimes, using once, few, many, or a class for an expanded clone.

D gene	V gene	J gene	clone size	CDR3 protein	CDR3 DNA
NA	TRBV7-9	TRBJ1-1	NA	CASSPGRTNTEAFF	TGTGCCAGCAGCCCCGGACGGACGAACACTGAAGCTTTCTTT
NA	TRBV27	TRBJ2-1	NA	CASSSPWLGVWNEQFF	TGTGCCAGCAGTTCTCCGTGGCTAGGGGTGTGGAATGAGCAGTTCTTC
NA	TRBV7-9	TRBJ2-3	NA	CASSYYGVPDTQYF	TGTGCCAGCAGCTACTACGGGGTCCCAGATACGCAGTATTTT
NA	TRBV6-5	TRBJ2-5	once	CASSSAPRETQYF	TGTGCCAGCAGTTCGGCCCCTCGGGAGACCCAGTACTTC
NA	TRBV9	TRBJ2-6	NA	CASSNQGGSGANVLTF	TGTGCCAGCAGCAACCAAGGGGGCTCTGGGGCCAACGTCCTGACTTTC
TRBD2	TRBV7-9	TRBJ2-2	NA	CASSPPLPGGRLDTGELFF	TGTGCCAGCAGCCCACCCCTCCCCGGGGGGAGGTTGGACACCGGGGAGCTGTTTTTT
NA	TRBV14	TRBJ2-7	NA	CASSQERRSYEQYF	TGTGCCAGCAGCCAAGAGAGGCGATCCTACGAGCAGTACTTC
TRBD1	TRBV9	TRBJ1-1	NA	CASSVDLGGGQNTEAFF	TGTGCCAGCAGCGTAGACCTTGGAGGGGGCCAGAACACTGAAGCTTTCTTT
NA	TRBV9	TRBJ2-5	NA	CASSPGGEETQYF	TGTGCCAGCAGCCCAGGAGGGGAAGAGACCCAGTACTTC
TRBD2	TRBV5-1	TRBJ2-1	NA	CASSAAILAAGVYEQFF	TGCGCCAGCAGCGCGGCCATTTTGGCAGCGGGAGTCTATGAGCAGTTCTTC
NA	TRBV30	TRBJ1-6	NA	CAWRGGSSYNSPLHF	TGTGCCTGGAGAGGGGGAAGCTCCTATAATTCACCCCTCCACTTT
NA	TRBV27	TRBJ2-3	NA	CASSLKWATRGDTQYF	TGTGCCAGCAGTTTAAAGTGGGCCACCAGAGGGGATACGCAGTATTTT
TRBD2	TRBV7-2	TRBJ2-4	once	CASSPRTSGYTLAKNIQYF	TGTGCCAGCAGCCCACGGACTAGCGGGTATACATTAGCCAAAAACATTCAGTACTTC
TRBD2	TRBV28	TRBJ2-5	NA	CASSDGLAGVFETQYF	TGTGCCAGCAGTGATGGACTAGCGGGAGTTTTCGAGACCCAGTACTTC
TRBD1	TRBV15	TRBJ1-1	NA	CATSRDRGRDTEAFF	TGTGCCACCAGCAGGGACAGGGGGCGGGACACTGAAGCTTTCTTT
NA	TRBV15	TRBJ2-7	NA	CATSRDQRQGHSYEQYF	TGTGCCACCAGCAGAGATCAAAGGCAGGGCCACTCCTACGAGCAGTACTTC
TRBD1	TRBV7-9	TRBJ2-7	NA	CASSTRTGDYEQYF	TGTGCCAGCAGCACCCGGACAGGGGACTACGAGCAGTACTTC
NA	TRBV27	TRBJ2-7	NA	CASSEGRTYEQYF	TGTGCCAGCAGCGAGGGCAGAACCTACGAGCAGTACTTC
TRBD1	TRBV9	TRBJ2-3	once	CASSVQGAQADTQYF	TGTGCCAGCAGCGTACAGGGGGCACAGGCAGATACGCAGTATTTT
NA	TRBV7-9	TRBJ1-1	NA	CASSLGAFF	TGTGCCAGCAGCTTAGGAGCTTTCTTT
NA	TRBV6-1	TRBJ2-7	NA	CASSENSFMDYEQYF	TGTGCCAGCAGTGAAAACTCCTTTATGGACTACGAGCAGTACTTC
NA	TRBV19	TRBJ2-1	NA	CASTDHNEQFF	TGTGCCAGCACGGACCACAATGAGCAGTTCTTC
TRBD1	TRBV19	TRBJ1-1	NA	CASSMRGLHTEAFF	TGTGCCAGTAGTATGAGGGGGCTCCACACTGAAGCTTTCTTT
NA	TRBV7-8	TRBJ2-7	NA	CASSLGPSGYEQYF	TGTGCCAGCAGCTTGGGGCCTTCTGGCTACGAGCAGTACTTC
NA	TRBV9	TRBJ2-1	NA	CASSVADRSAYNEQFF	TGTGCCAGCAGCGTAGCGGACCGCAGTGCCTACAATGAGCAGTTCTTC
NA	TRBV19	TRBJ2-7	NA	CASSGRGGSYEQYF	TGTGCCAGTAGCGGACGGGGTGGGTCCTACGAGCAGTACTTC
NA	TRBV4-3	TRBJ2-1	NA	CASSQERLAVNGNEQFF	TGCGCCAGCAGCCAAGAGAGACTGGCGGTGAATGGGAATGAGCAGTTCTTC
TRBD1	TRBV2	TRBJ1-1	NA	CASGSGQGAWGTEAFF	TGTGCCAGCGGGTCGGGACAGGGGGCGTGGGGCACTGAAGCTTTCTTT
TRBD2	TRBV27	TRBJ2-2	NA	CASSLWASGTGELFF	TGTGCCAGCAGTTTATGGGCTAGCGGAACCGGGGAGCTGTTTTTT
NA	TRBV7-8	TRBJ2-4	NA	CASSSTKPTLPEAKNIQYF	TGTGCCAGCAGCTCAACCAAGCCGACGCTGCCGGAGGCCAAAAACATTCAGTACTTC
NA	TRBV5-6	TRBJ1-5	NA	CTSSLGGGTQPQHF	TGTACCAGCAGCTTGGGAGGGGGGACCCAGCCCCAGCATTTT
TRBD1	TRBV7-6	TRBJ2-1	NA	CASSLVDRTGDEQFF	TGTGCCAGCAGCTTAGTGGACCGGACAGGGGATGAGCAGTTCTTC
TRBD1	TRBV7-9	TRBJ2-1	NA	CASSFRDSAYNEQFF	TGTGCCAGCAGCTTCCGGGACAGTGCCTACAATGAGCAGTTCTTC
TRBD1	TRBV5-6	TRBJ2-2	NA	CASSQGDSLQNGELFF	TGTGCCAGCAGCCAGGGGGACAGTCTACAAAACGGGGAGCTGTTTTTT
TRBD2	TRBV19	TRBJ2-7	NA	CASSIGSSGSYEQYF	TGTGCCAGTAGTATTGGGTCTAGCGGGAGTTACGAGCAGTACTTC
NA	TRBV2	TRBJ1-5	NA	CASSEVGRAGVNQPQHF	TGTGCCAGCAGCGAGGTTGGCAGGGCGGGTGTCAATCAGCCCCAGCATTTT
TRBD1	TRBV29-1	TRBJ2-3	NA	CSVTGGGTDTQYF	TGCAGCGTGACAGGGGGCGGCACAGATACGCAGTATTTT